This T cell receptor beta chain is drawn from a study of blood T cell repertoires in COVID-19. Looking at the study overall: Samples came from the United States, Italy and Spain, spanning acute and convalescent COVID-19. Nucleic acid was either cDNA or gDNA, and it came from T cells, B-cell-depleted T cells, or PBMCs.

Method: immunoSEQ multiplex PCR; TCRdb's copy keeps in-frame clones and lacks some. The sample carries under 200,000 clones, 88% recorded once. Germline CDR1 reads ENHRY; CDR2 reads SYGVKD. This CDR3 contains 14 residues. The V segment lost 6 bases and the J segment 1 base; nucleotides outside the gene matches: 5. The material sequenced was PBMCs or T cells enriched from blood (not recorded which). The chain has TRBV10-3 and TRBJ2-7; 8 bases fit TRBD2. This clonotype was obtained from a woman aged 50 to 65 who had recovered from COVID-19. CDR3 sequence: CAIRAGTSSYEQYF. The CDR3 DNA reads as TGTGCCATCAGAGCGGGGACTAGTTCCTACGAGCAGTACTTC.